Listed below are T cell receptor beta chains from one sample, sequenced in a study of T cells after yellow fever vaccination. TCRdb re-called the 5' RACE reads with MiXCR, one entry per CDR3 protein. The table records 300,000 to 400,000 distinct CDR3 sequences, approximately 8% of them present only once. Here the sequenced sample was PBMCs, taken more than 40 days after the first yellow fever vaccination. The receptors stem from a man aged 18 to 29 who received the YFV17D yellow fever vaccine. CDR3s include the opening cysteine and the closing phenylalanine or tryptophan. A D gene is named only where the DNA matches it firmly. Clone size appears in some rows only: once, few, many, or a class for an expanded clone.

clone_size j_call d_call v_call cdr3_aa cdr3_nt
few TRBJ2-1 - TRBV30 CAWSVLGNEQFF TGTGCCTGGAGTGTACTTGGCAATGAGCAGTTCTTC
many TRBJ1-6 - TRBV7-2 CASSLVGWGSPLHF TGTGCCAGCAGCCTAGTAGGGTGGGGTTCACCCCTCCACTTT
- TRBJ1-2 - TRBV7-2 CASSPYRTVNYGYTF TGTGCCAGCAGCCCATATCGGACGGTTAACTATGGCTACACCTTC
- TRBJ1-5 - TRBV24-1 CATSDSGLAGLGNQPQHF TGTGCCACCAGTGATTCCGGACTCGCGGGTCTGGGCAATCAGCCCCAGCATTTT
few TRBJ1-6 TRBD1 TRBV5-1 CASSLQGRESPLHF TGCGCCAGCAGCTTACAGGGGCGGGAATCACCCCTCCACTTT
- TRBJ2-3 - TRBV24-1 CATSDRPPIPTDTQYF TGTGCCACCAGTGACCGGCCCCCGATCCCCACAGATACGCAGTATTTT
few TRBJ2-1 TRBD1 TRBV5-1 CASALGTGTSPEFF TGCGCCTCCGCTCTCGGGACAGGGACATCCCCGGAGTTCTTC
few TRBJ1-2 - TRBV5-1 CASRINYGYTF TGCGCCAGCAGAATTAACTATGGCTACACCTTC
few TRBJ1-5 TRBD1 TRBV11-2 CASSLWEQGLGNQPQHF TGTGCCAGCAGCTTATGGGAACAGGGGTTGGGCAATCAGCCCCAGCATTTT
- TRBJ2-5 TRBD2 TRBV7-7 CASSLIERGEETQYF TGTGCCAGCAGCTTAATAGAACGGGGGGAAGAGACCCAGTACTTC
few TRBJ2-1 TRBD2 TRBV7-8 CASSLAVVAGGRGQFF TGTGCCAGCAGCTTAGCGGTAGTAGCGGGGGGGCGTGGGCAGTTCTTC
- TRBJ1-2 - TRBV18 CASSHSGTNGYTF TGTGCCAGCTCACATTCCGGGACAAATGGCTACACCTTC
- TRBJ1-5 - TRBV7-2 CASSSSAGYSNQPQHF TGTGCCAGCAGTTCAAGCGCAGGGTATAGCAATCAGCCCCAGCATTTT
few TRBJ2-2 - TRBV5-1 CASSLITGRINTGELFF TGCGCCAGCAGCTTGATCACCGGGAGAATTAACACCGGGGAGCTGTTTTTT
many TRBJ1-5 - TRBV10-3 CATRNRADQPQHF TGTGCCACCCGGAACAGGGCTGATCAGCCCCAGCATTTT
many TRBJ2-3 TRBD1 TRBV20-1 CSASRAGTGRTDTQYF TGCAGTGCTAGTCGGGCTGGGACAGGGAGGACAGATACGCAGTATTTT
- TRBJ2-7 - TRBV6-5 CASSYDFARIYEQYF TGTGCCAGCAGTTATGATTTCGCGAGAATCTACGAGCAGTACTTC
few TRBJ1-2 - TRBV6-2/TRBV6-3 CASSPPSGGNGYTF TGTGCCAGCAGCCCCCCCAGCGGAGGGAATGGCTACACCTTC
few TRBJ2-1 - TRBV29-1 CSVDGRKPYNEQFF TGCAGCGTTGATGGCAGAAAACCCTACAATGAGCAGTTCTTC
few TRBJ2-1 - TRBV12-3/TRBV12-4 CASSGRLWYEQFF TGTGCCAGCAGCGGACGCCTTTGGTATGAGCAGTTCTTC
- TRBJ2-1 - TRBV2 CASSEDYGEQFF TGTGCCAGCAGTGAGGATTATGGTGAGCAGTTCTTC
few TRBJ2-5 - TRBV20-1 CSARSGTTEGAQYF TGCAGTGCTAGAAGCGGGACAACTGAGGGCGCCCAGTACTTC
few TRBJ1-1 - TRBV27 CASIKNPGGTEAFF TGTGCCAGCATCAAAAACCCTGGGGGCACTGAAGCTTTCTTT
few TRBJ2-3 - TRBV10-3 CAISEGLGGTDTQYF TGTGCCATCAGTGAAGGGTTGGGGGGCACAGATACGCAGTATTTT
few TRBJ1-5 TRBD1 TRBV20-1 CSKGTGNQPQHF TGCAGTAAAGGGACAGGCAATCAGCCCCAGCATTTT
few TRBJ1-1 - TRBV7-2 CASSLVRTGPEAFF TGTGCCAGCAGTTTAGTTAGAACGGGCCCTGAAGCTTTCTTT
few TRBJ1-1 - TRBV7-2 CASSPRRLDTEAFF TGTGCCAGCAGCCCCCGGAGGCTAGACACTGAAGCTTTCTTT
few TRBJ2-6 - TRBV5-6 CASSFGLSGANVLTF TGTGCCAGCAGCTTTGGTCTATCTGGGGCCAACGTCCTGACTTTC
few TRBJ1-3 TRBD1 TRBV7-6 CASSSLTGHGNTIYF TGTGCCAGCAGCTCCCTGACAGGGCACGGAAACACCATATATTTT
few TRBJ2-7 TRBD1 TRBV5-1 CASSIPSPGQGDEQYF TGCGCCAGCAGCATCCCATCGCCGGGACAGGGGGACGAGCAGTACTTC
few TRBJ2-7 TRBD1 TRBV5-1 CASAWDRPYEQYF TGCGCCAGCGCCTGGGACAGACCATACGAGCAGTACTTC
few TRBJ1-1 - TRBV3-1 CASSQVQGWNTEAFF TGTGCCAGCAGCCAAGTCCAGGGATGGAACACTGAAGCTTTCTTT
many TRBJ2-3 - TRBV10-3 CAISVKGGGRTDTQYF TGTGCCATCAGCGTCAAGGGGGGGGGCCGCACAGATACGCAGTATTTT
few TRBJ2-5 - TRBV29-1 CSVHWRGGAETQYF TGCAGCGTCCACTGGAGGGGGGGCGCCGAGACCCAGTACTTC
- TRBJ1-4 - TRBV25-1 CASSDGVVLGEKLFF TGTGCCAGCAGTGACGGCGTCGTTTTAGGTGAAAAACTGTTTTTT